Following are 14 T cell receptor beta chains from one sample sequenced in a study of CD8 T cells in ankylosing spondylitis. TCRdb redid the calling of the 5' RACE reads with MiXCR, one entry per CDR3 protein. Seen here are almost 250,000 distinct CDR3 sequences, under 35% observed once, and the top ten hold approximately 4.6%. The sequencing input was blood, either unsorted or a sorted T cell fraction (not recorded which). The receptors stem from a male donor with ankylosing spondylitis or in good health (not recorded which).

V is TRBV20-1 and J is TRBJ2-1; D remains unclear. The CDR3 sequence is 13 residues long. V was trimmed by 5 bases and J by 3 bases, leaving 11 bases between them. CDR1 is DFQATT, CDR2 SNEGSKA, per germline (reference sequence). The CDR3 DNA reads TGCAGTGCTTTCGGCGGCGGCTACAATGAGCAGTTCTTC. Protein: CSAFGGGYNEQFF.

The gene calls are TRBV20-1 and TRBJ1-1; D uncertain. Germline CDR1 and CDR2: DFQATT and SNEGSKA (reference sequence). The CDR3 covers 14 residues. V was trimmed by 4 bases and J by 0 bases, leaving 12 bases between them. CDR3 sequence (DNA): TGCAGTGCTAACTCGCGGAGGCTGAACACTGAAGCTTTCTTT. Its translation: CSANSRRLNTEAFF.

The rearrangement joins TRBV5-1 to TRBJ2-7, with TRBD2 as a possible D gene (6 bases). Germline assignment: CDR1 SGHRS and CDR2 YFSETQ. The CDR3 sequence is 13 residues long. The V and J ends lost 4 bases and 7 bases respectively, with 15 bases between them. The CDR3 is CASSLGTAGEQYF. CDR3 DNA: TGCGCCAGCAGCCTCGGGACGGCGGGGGAGCAGTACTTC.

In its sample, this clonotype was seen a few times. The V call is TRBV29-1, the J call TRBJ1-1, with a possible D match to TRBD1 (6 bases). Per germline, CDR1 SQVTM and CDR2 ANQGSEA. The CDR3 contains 15 residues. V dropped 0 bases and J dropped 4 bases, with 15 bases sitting between them. CDR3: CSVEDSVQGGTEAFF. Here the CDR3 DNA reads TGCAGCGTTGAAGATTCCGTACAGGGTGGCACTGAAGCTTTCTTT.

This chain links TRBV6-5 with TRBJ2-7, with 10 bases lining up with TRBD2. CDR1 and CDR2 (germline): MNHEY, SVGAGI. V lost 2 bases, J lost 5 bases, and 9 bases stayed unmatched. The CDR3 is 16 amino acids. Here the CDR3 reads CASSYGILAGKDEQYF. The CDR3, as DNA: TGTGCCAGCAGTTACGGCATACTAGCGGGGAAGGACGAGCAGTACTTC.

This clonotype occurred once. The rearrangement links TRBV3-1 to TRBJ2-5, with D unclear. This CDR3 has 15 residues. The germline V gene has CDR1 LGHDT and CDR2 YNNKEL (reference sequence). V lost 4 bases and J 2 bases, leaving 14 bases between the germline ends. The CDR3 sequence: CASSRRDRQQETQYF. CDR3 bases: TGTGCCAGCAGCCGTAGGGATCGTCAACAAGAGACCCAGTACTTC.

This clonotype occurred a few times. This rearrangement joins TRBV12-3 or TRBV12-4 to TRBJ1-1, with TRBD1 matching over 7 bases. The ends lost 0 bases at V and 8 bases at J; junction bases unmatched: 9. This CDR3 is 15 amino acids long. The CDR3 DNA is TGTGCCAGCAGTTTAGCGGGGTCGAGGGGGCACGAAGCTTTCTTT. Encoded protein: CASSLAGSRGHEAFF.

This chain links TRBV20-1 with TRBJ1-4; the D gene is possibly TRBD1 (6 bases). Germline-derived CDR1 and CDR2 are DFQATT and SNEGSKA (reference sequence). The CDR3 sequence is 12 residues long. V was shortened by 3 bases and J by 5 bases, with 7 bases between the two germline ends. CDR3 residues: CSARTGNEKLFF. As DNA, the CDR3 is TGCAGTGCTAGGACAGGAAATGAAAAACTGTTTTTT.

This clonotype came up a few times. This chain links TRBV15 with TRBJ1-5; D might be TRBD1 (5 bases). V lost 0 bases, J lost 4 bases, and 7 bases lay in between. Looked up from germline, CDR1 is LNHNV and CDR2 is YYDKDF (reference sequence). This CDR3 is 14 amino acids long. DNA of the CDR3: TGTGCCACCAGCAGAGATCAGGGTAATCAGCCCCAGCATTTT. Amino acid sequence: CATSRDQGNQPQHF.

V is TRBV5-1 and J is TRBJ2-5; 10 positions match TRBD2. V trimming: 0 bases; J trimming: 5 bases; junction bases outside the gene matches: 7. Germline V lookup: CDR1 SGHRS, CDR2 YFSETQ. The CDR3 sequence is 16 residues long. The CDR3 nucleotides read TGCGCCAGCAGCTTGGTGCCTAGCGGGGGTCTGGAGACCCAGTACTTC. Its protein is CASSLVPSGGLETQYF. The whole variable domain, filled in from reference TRBV5-1 and TRBJ2-5, reads KAGVTQTPRYLIKTRGQQVTLSCSPISGHRSVSWYQQTPGQGLQFLFEYFSETQRNKGNFPGRFSGRQFSNSRSEMNVSTLELGDSALYLCASSLVPSGGLETQYFGPGTRLLVL.

This clonotype was counted a few times. This sequence joins TRBV6-2 or TRBV6-3 and TRBJ1-5, with D possibly being TRBD1 (6 bases). From germline, CDR1 is MNHEY and CDR2 SVGEGT. V lost 9 bases and J 0 bases, leaving 30 bases between the germline ends. There are 20 residues in the CDR3. The CDR3 sequence: CARNPRDTGSAMYSNQPQHF. Written as DNA, the CDR3 is TGTGCCAGAAACCCCCGGGACACAGGTTCTGCGATGTATAGCAATCAGCCCCAGCATTTT.

J is TRBJ2-7 and V is TRBV6-2 or TRBV6-3, with D possibly matching TRBD1 (6 bases). Trimming removed 7 bases at V and 1 base at J, with 11 bases between. The germline V gene encodes CDR1 MNHEY and CDR2 SVGEGT. CDR3 length: 13 residues. The CDR3: CASKNRDSYEQYF. The CDR3 DNA sequence: TGTGCCAGCAAGAACAGGGATTCCTACGAGCAGTACTTC.

The chain couples TRBV7-7 to TRBJ2-2, with a possible D match to TRBD2 (5 bases). The germline CDR1 and CDR2 sequences are SSHAT and FNYEAQ (reference sequence). There are 14 residues in the CDR3. The V end lost 1 base, the J end lost 6 bases, and 9 bases lay between the germline ends. The CDR3 bases are TGTGCCAGCAGCTTAGGAGGGTCGGCCGGGGAGCTGTTTTTT. Amino acids: CASSLGGSAGELFF.

This chain joins TRBV7-9 and TRBJ1-1; 8 nucleotides line up with TRBD1. Per the germline V gene, CDR1 is SEHNR and CDR2 is FQNEAQ (reference sequence). The CDR3 extends over 14 amino acids. The J segment lost 0 bases and the V segment lost 5 bases, leaving 2 bases of the junction unmatched. For the CDR3, the DNA is TGTGCCAGCAGCCAGGGACAGGTGAACACTGAAGCTTTCTTT. This encodes CASSQGQVNTEAFF.